This record looks at one T cell receptor beta chain sequence and its context. CD45RO negativity and positive selection for CCR7 defined naive CD8 cells, a population that excluded terminally differentiated effector memory CD45RA+ cells. The sample originates from a study of shared clonotypes between healthy human individuals. Measured with immunoSEQ multiplex PCR; TCRdb has only the in-frame clones, and not every one. The top ten hold under 2% of the sample, which has about 2.1 million clones, just over 90% seen once. This CDR3 is 15 amino acids long. Germline CDR1 and CDR2: SEHNR and FQNEAQ (reference sequence). The V and J ends lost 1 base and 6 bases respectively, with 12 bases between them.

Sequencing input: naive CD8+ T cells from PBMCs. The receptor was derived from a man in his late teens or twenties in good health. Some clones in this sample may be carry-over from other donors' samples. V usage is TRBV7-9 and J usage is TRBJ1-4; a possible D gene is TRBD1 (6 bases). As DNA, the CDR3 is TGTGCCAGCAGCTTAGTTCAGGGGCTGGATGAAAAACTGTTTTTT. It translates to CASSLVQGLDEKLFF. Variable domain in full (rest from reference TRBV7-9 and TRBJ1-4): DTGVSQNPRHKITKRGQNVTFRCDPISEHNRLYWYRQTLGQGPEFLTYFQNEAQLEKSRLLSDRFSAERPKGSFSTLEIQRTEQGDSAMYLCASSLVQGLDEKLFFGSGTQLSVL.